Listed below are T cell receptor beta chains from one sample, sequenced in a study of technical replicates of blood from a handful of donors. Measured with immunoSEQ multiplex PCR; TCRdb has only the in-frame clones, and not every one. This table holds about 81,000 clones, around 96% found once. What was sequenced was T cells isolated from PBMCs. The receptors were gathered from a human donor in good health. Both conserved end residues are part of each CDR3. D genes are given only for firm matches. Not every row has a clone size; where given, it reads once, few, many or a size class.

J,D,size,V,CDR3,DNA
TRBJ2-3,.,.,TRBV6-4,CASSTGPPYGTQYF,TGTGCCAGCAGTACGGGTCCACCCTATGGTACGCAGTATTTT
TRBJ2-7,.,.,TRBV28,CASSVGGSYEQYF,TGTGCCAGCAGTGTGGGAGGTTCCTACGAGCAGTACTTC
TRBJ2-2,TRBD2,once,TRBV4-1,CASSQGLADNTGELFF,TGCGCCAGCAGCCAGGGGCTAGCGGACAACACCGGGGAGCTGTTTTTT
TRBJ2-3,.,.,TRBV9,CASSVEGRRQYF,TGTGCCAGCAGTGTGGAGGGGAGAAGGCAGTATTTT
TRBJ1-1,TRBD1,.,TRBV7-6,CASSSQGALGAFF,TGTGCCAGCAGTTCTCAGGGGGCCTTGGGGGCTTTCTTT
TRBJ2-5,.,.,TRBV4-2,CASSRFQAPKETQYF,TGTGCCAGCAGCCGATTCCAGGCTCCTAAAGAGACCCAGTACTTC
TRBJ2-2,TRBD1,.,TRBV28,CASSSAEPPTGANTGELFF,TGTGCCAGCAGTTCCGCCGAACCTCCGACAGGGGCGAACACCGGGGAGCTGTTTTTT
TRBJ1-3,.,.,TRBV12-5,CASGLPPSTGPGNTIYF,TGTGCTAGTGGTTTGCCCCCTTCTACAGGGCCCGGAAACACCATATATTTT
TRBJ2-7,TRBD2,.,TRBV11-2,CASSSIAGVKYEQYF,TGTGCCAGCAGCTCCATAGCGGGAGTGAAGTACGAGCAGTACTTC
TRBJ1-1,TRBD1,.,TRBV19,CASSFSGTGGTEAFF,TGTGCCAGTAGTTTTTCCGGGACAGGGGGCACTGAAGCTTTCTTT
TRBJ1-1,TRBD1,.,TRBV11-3,CASSVGIRGGAITEAFF,TGTGCCAGCAGCGTTGGGATACGAGGGGGCGCGATTACTGAAGCTTTCTTT
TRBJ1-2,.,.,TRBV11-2,CASSPQGGYGYTF,TGTGCCAGCAGCCCCCAGGGTGGCTATGGCTACACCTTC
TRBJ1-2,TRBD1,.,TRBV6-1,CASSEGDSGYGYTF,TGTGCCAGCAGCGAGGGGGACAGTGGCTATGGCTACACCTTC
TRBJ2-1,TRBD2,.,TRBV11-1,CASSLSMIAGAQEQFF,TGTGCCAGCAGCTTATCAATGATAGCGGGAGCTCAAGAGCAGTTCTTC
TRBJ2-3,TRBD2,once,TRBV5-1,CASSLGTSGGAWLDTQYF,TGCGCCAGCAGCTTGGGGACTAGCGGGGGGGCGTGGTTGGATACGCAGTATTTT
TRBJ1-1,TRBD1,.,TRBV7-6,CASSSRYRDRVNTEAFF,TGTGCCAGCAGCAGCCGTTACAGGGACAGGGTTAACACTGAAGCTTTCTTT
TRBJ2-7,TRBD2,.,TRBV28,CASSFLSAGGPPYEQYF,TGTGCCAGCAGTTTTTTATCGGCGGGAGGGCCCCCCTACGAGCAGTACTTC
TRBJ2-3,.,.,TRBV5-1,CASQGLGDTDTQYF,TGCGCCAGTCAGGGTTTGGGTGACACAGATACGCAGTATTTT
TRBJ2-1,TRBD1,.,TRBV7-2,CASSLRDRKQFF,TGTGCCAGCAGCTTACGGGACAGAAAGCAGTTCTTC
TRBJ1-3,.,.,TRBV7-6,CASSTIREDSGNTIYF,TGTGCCAGCAGCACAATCAGGGAGGACTCTGGAAACACCATATATTTT
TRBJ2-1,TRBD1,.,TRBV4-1,CASKGARDEQFF,TGCGCCAGCAAGGGGGCTCGGGATGAGCAGTTCTTC
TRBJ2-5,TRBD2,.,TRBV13,CASSQGLMETQYF,TGTGCCAGCAGCCAGGGACTAATGGAGACCCAGTACTTC
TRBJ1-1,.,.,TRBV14,CASSQGAWGELQQGTEAFF,TGTGCCAGCAGCCAAGGGGCTTGGGGCGAGCTACAGCAGGGCACTGAAGCTTTCTTT
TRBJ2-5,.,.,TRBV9,CASSVSPRPEQETQYF,TGTGCCAGCAGCGTAAGTCCAAGGCCGGAGCAAGAGACCCAGTACTTC
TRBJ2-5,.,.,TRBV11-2,CASSLVSLETQYF,TGTGCCAGCAGCTTAGTTAGCTTGGAGACCCAGTACTTC
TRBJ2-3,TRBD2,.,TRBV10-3,CAISVGRDTDTQYF,TGTGCCATCAGTGTCGGGAGGGACACAGATACGCAGTATTTT
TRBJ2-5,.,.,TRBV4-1,CASSQVQGTQYF,TGCGCCAGCAGCCAAGTACAGGGGACCCAGTACTTC
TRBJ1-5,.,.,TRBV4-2,CASSYTSGQPQHF,TGTGCCAGCAGTTACACCTCCGGGCAGCCCCAGCATTTT
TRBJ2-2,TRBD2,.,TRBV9,CASSASGGYVGELFF,TGTGCCAGCAGCGCTAGCGGGGGGTACGTCGGGGAGCTGTTTTTT
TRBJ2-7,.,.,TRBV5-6,CASSLPGNYEQYF,TGTGCCAGCTCTTTGCCAGGGAACTACGAGCAGTACTTC
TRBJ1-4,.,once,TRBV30,CAWSAGNGGTNEKLFF,TGTGCCTGGAGCGCTGGAAACGGCGGTACTAATGAAAAACTGTTTTTT
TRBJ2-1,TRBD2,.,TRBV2,CASEFGTSSYNEQFF,TGTGCCAGCGAATTCGGGACTAGCAGTTACAATGAGCAGTTCTTC
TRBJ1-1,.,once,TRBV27,CASSLISPNTEAFF,TGTGCCAGCAGTTTAATTTCTCCGAACACTGAAGCTTTCTTT
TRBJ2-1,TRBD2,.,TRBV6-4,CASSDSAYGLGNNEQFF,TGTGCCAGCAGTGACTCCGCTTACGGACTAGGTAACAATGAGCAGTTCTTC
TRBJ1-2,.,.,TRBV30,CACLVAGFYGYTF,TGTGCCTGTTTGGTTGCGGGTTTCTATGGCTACACCTTC
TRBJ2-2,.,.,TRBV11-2,CASSPAGLANTGELFF,TGTGCCAGCAGCCCCGCGGGACTGGCGAACACCGGGGAGCTGTTTTTT
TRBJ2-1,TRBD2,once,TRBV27,CASSPTSGINNEQFF,TGTGCCAGCAGTCCTACTAGCGGGATTAACAATGAGCAGTTCTTC
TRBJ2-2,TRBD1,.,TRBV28,CASIPPGQGGSTGELFF,TGTGCCAGCATACCCCCGGGACAGGGGGGAAGCACCGGGGAGCTGTTTTTT
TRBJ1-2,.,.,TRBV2,CASSASLAPSYGYTF,TGTGCCAGCAGTGCTAGTTTGGCACCCTCCTATGGCTACACCTTC
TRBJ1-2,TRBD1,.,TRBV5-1,CASRLRGQPNYGYTF,TGCGCCAGCAGGTTGAGGGGACAGCCTAACTATGGCTACACCTTC
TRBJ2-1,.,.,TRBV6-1,CASSVDQGSSYNEQFF,TGTGCCAGCAGTGTGGACCAGGGCAGCTCCTACAATGAGCAGTTCTTC
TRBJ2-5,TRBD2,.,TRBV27,CASSLSSSSGREETQYF,TGTGCCAGCAGTTTATCGTCCTCTAGCGGGAGGGAAGAGACCCAGTACTTC
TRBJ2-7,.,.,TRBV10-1,CASRSSSYEQYF,TGCGCCAGCAGATCTAGCTCTTACGAGCAGTACTTC